Each of the 21 T cell receptor beta chains below was sequenced from the same sample in a study of identifying expanded T cells in peripheral blood. Sequenced by immunoSEQ multiplex PCR; TCRdb stores in-frame clones only, minus some. This table holds under 150,000 clones, approximately 86% found once. Sequenced sample: blood. These receptors all stem from a person aged 18-69 years in good health.

In this sample, this clone turned up once. The chain carries TRBV4-2 and TRBJ1-4; TRBD1 might be the D (5 bases). This CDR3 is 15 amino acids long. Deletions cut 1 base from V and 5 bases from J, with 11 bases between. CDR1 is LGHNA, CDR2 YNFKEQ, per germline. The CDR3 region is CASSQAQGGNEKLFF. CDR3 nucleotide sequence: TGTGCCAGCAGCCAAGCCCAGGGTGGGAATGAAAAACTGTTTTTT.

The chain is built from TRBV21-1 and TRBJ1-1. TRBV21-1 is assigned pseudogene status. The CDR3 runs to 13 residues. The CDR3: CASSKAGHTEAFF. In DNA, the CDR3 is TGTGCCAGCAGCAAAGCAGGGCACACTGAAGCTTTCTTT.

Points on this clone: This specimen includes other DNA sequences encoding the same CDR3. The V and J genes are TRBV6-6 and TRBJ2-1; D is unclear. Germline CDR1 is MNHNY and CDR2 is SVGAGI (reference sequence). The CDR3 covers 14 residues. The germline V and J ends were trimmed by 2 bases and 0 bases, with 5 bases remaining between them. As DNA, the CDR3 is TGTGCCAGCAGTTACGATAGCTCCTACAATGAGCAGTTCTTC. Encoded protein: CASSYDSSYNEQFF.

CDR3 DNA: TGTGCCAGTAGCGTCGCGCGGGGGGCCAAGGTTGGCTACACCTTC. Translation: CASSVARGAKVGYTF. The chain uses TRBV19 and TRBJ1-2, with D possibly being TRBD1 (6 bases). The CDR3 spans 15 residues. Germline loops: CDR1 LNHDA, CDR2 SQIVND (reference sequence). V was pared by 6 bases and J by 7 bases, with 21 bases between. Combining the CDR3 with reference TRBV19 and TRBJ1-2 gives the whole variable domain DGGITQSPKYLFRKEGQNVTLSCEQNLNHDAMYWYRQDPGQGLRLIYYSQIVNDFQKGDIAEGYSVSREKKESFPLTVTSAQKNPTAFYLCASSVARGAKVGYTFGSGTRLTVV.

The V call is TRBV15, the J call TRBJ2-7; the D gene is possibly TRBD1 (6 bases). The V gene's germline CDR1 is LNHNV and CDR2 YYDKDF (reference sequence). The CDR3 length is 14 residues. V was cut by 0 bases and J by 6 bases, with 12 bases left in between. The CDR3: CATSRDLGQPEQYF. The CDR3 nucleotides read TGTGCCACCAGCAGAGACCTTGGACAGCCCGAGCAGTACTTC.

V usage is TRBV7-7 and J usage is TRBJ2-1, with D possibly called TRBD1 or TRBD2 (6 bases each). The germline V gene has CDR1 SSHAT and CDR2 FNYEAQ (reference sequence). The CDR3 covers 14 residues. Deletions cut 5 bases from V and 4 bases from J, with 12 bases between. CDR3 region: CASSVGAGYNEQFF. The CDR3 DNA sequence: TGTGCCAGCAGCGTGGGGGCGGGGTACAATGAGCAGTTCTTC.

This clone turned up a few times. This chain links TRBV10-1 with TRBJ1-1; D possibly corresponds to TRBD1 (5 bases). The V gene lost 0 bases and the J gene lost 1 base, with 9 bases spanning the gap. The CDR3 length is 15 residues. Germline V gene sequence: CDR1 WNHNN, CDR2 SYGVQD (reference sequence). The CDR3 loop reads CASSESTGQNTEAFF. The CDR3 DNA follows: TGCGCCAGCAGTGAGTCAACAGGTCAGAACACTGAAGCTTTCTTT.

This chain uses TRBV6-6 with TRBJ2-3, with D perhaps TRBD2 (6 bases). The CDR3 length is 16 residues. Trimming removed 6 bases at V and 6 bases at J, with 22 bases between. CDR1 and CDR2 from the germline V gene are MNHNY and SVGAGI (reference sequence). CDR3 residues: CASRPRGGPGYDTQYF. CDR3 in DNA: TGTGCCAGCAGGCCAAGGGGAGGCCCCGGGTACGATACGCAGTATTTT.

The chain couples TRBV6-5 to TRBJ2-7; no clear D. Trimming took 5 bases from V and 6 from J, leaving 14 bases between them. Germline values: CDR1 MNHEY, CDR2 SVGAGI. This CDR3 comprises 13 residues. In DNA, the CDR3 is TGTGCCAGCAGTCCATCGAGTTACCTCGAGCAGTACTTC. It is translated as CASSPSSYLEQYF.

The chain has TRBV2 and TRBJ2-7, with 8 bases that match TRBD2. This CDR3 contains 14 residues. The V gene's germline CDR1 is SNHLY and CDR2 FYNNEI. V was pared by 7 bases and J by 2 bases, with 7 bases of the junction left unmatched. The CDR3 nucleotides are TGTGCCAGCAACCTACTAGCGGATACCTACGAGCAGTACTTC. The encoded protein is CASNLLADTYEQYF.

The rearrangement joins TRBV4-2 to TRBJ2-7; D gene uncertain. The CDR3 loop spans 15 amino acids. In germline, CDR1 is LGHNA, CDR2 YNFKEQ. The germline V and J ends were trimmed by 0 bases and 0 bases, with 9 bases remaining between them. For the CDR3, the DNA is TGTGCCAGCAGCCAAGATTGGGATTTCTCCTACGAGCAGTACTTC. Translating gives CASSQDWDFSYEQYF.

V and J are TRBV7-9 and TRBJ2-7, with unresolved D. V lost 2 bases and J lost 2, with 7 bases in between. The CDR3 runs 13 residues. Germline-derived CDR1 and CDR2 are SEHNR and FQNEAQ (reference sequence). In DNA form, the CDR3 reads TGTGCCAGCAGCTTAATTTCTACCTACGAGCAGTACTTC. Its translation: CASSLISTYEQYF.

The chain links TRBV19 to TRBJ2-7, with D perhaps TRBD1 (5 bases). Trimming cost V 1 base and J 6 bases, with 16 bases left between them. CDR1 and CDR2 (germline): LNHDA, SQIVND (reference sequence). This CDR3 region has 15 residues. The CDR3: CASSIGRQPGSEQYF. As DNA, the CDR3 is TGTGCCAGTAGTATAGGGCGACAGCCCGGATCCGAGCAGTACTTC.

The chain couples TRBV6-1 to TRBJ1-1, with unresolved D. Germline assignment: CDR1 MNHNS and CDR2 SASEGT. With 4 bases removed from V and 0 bases from J, the gap between germline ends came to 15 bases. The CDR3 covers 16 residues. CDR3 loop: CASSAVLVYMNTEAFF. The CDR3 DNA follows: TGTGCCAGCAGTGCGGTTTTGGTCTACATGAACACTGAAGCTTTCTTT.

This chain joins TRBV6-5 and TRBJ1-4; 7 bases match TRBD1. This CDR3 region has 15 residues. Germline lookup yields CDR1 MNHEY and CDR2 SVGAGI. V shed 6 bases, J shed 5 bases, and the junction held 9 bases outside the gene matches. As DNA, the CDR3 is TGTGCCAGCAGACCTCCGGGACAGAGAAATGAAAAACTGTTTTTT. The encoded protein is CASRPPGQRNEKLFF.

The chain is built from TRBV19 and TRBJ2-1; 8 nucleotides agree with TRBD1. The J segment lost 9 bases and the V segment lost 3 bases, leaving 10 bases of the junction unmatched. The CDR3 length is 15 residues. Per germline, CDR1 LNHDA and CDR2 SQIVND (reference sequence). CDR3 sequence: CASSISGGNIGEQFF. In DNA, the CDR3 is TGTGCCAGTAGTATTTCAGGGGGCAACATCGGTGAGCAGTTCTTC.

CDR3 bases: TGTGCCAGCAGAACAGGGGGATTCTACAATGAGCAGTTCTTC. Its translation: CASRTGGFYNEQFF. The chain uses TRBV7-8 and TRBJ2-1, with 8 bases aligning to TRBD1. V trimming: 6 bases; J trimming: 3 bases; junction bases outside the gene matches: 4. Germline V gives CDR1 SGHVS, CDR2 FQNEAQ. The CDR3 covers 14 residues.

V is TRBV7-9 and J is TRBJ2-3, with a tentative D call TRBD1 (5 bases). CDR1 SEHNR and CDR2 FQNEAQ come from the germline V gene (reference sequence). The CDR3 totals 15 residues. The V end lost 3 bases, the J end lost 0 bases, and 10 bases lay between the germline ends. The CDR3 DNA reads as TGTGCCAGCAGCTTCTCGACAGCTAGCACAGATACGCAGTATTTT. This codes for CASSFSTASTDTQYF.

V is TRBV14 and J is TRBJ2-3; 14 nucleotides align to TRBD2. This CDR3 spans 19 amino acids. V trimming: 8 bases; J trimming: 5 bases; junction bases outside the gene matches: 18. CDR1 and CDR2 from the germline V gene are SGHDN and FVKESK. Written as DNA, the CDR3 is TGTGCCAGCGCCCCGGGACTAGCGGGAGCAAGGGGCCCCGGAGATACGCAGTATTTT. It translates to CASAPGLAGARGPGDTQYF.

The chain has TRBV23-1 and TRBJ1-5; 7 nucleotides align to TRBD1. TRBV23-1 belongs to the ORF category, with a function that is uncertain. Unmatched junction bases numbered 12, after V lost 4 bases and J lost 0 bases. The CDR3 sequence is 18 residues long. In DNA form, the CDR3 reads TGCGCCAGCAGTCCTTGGGACAGCAAGTATTATAGCAATCAGCCCCAGCATTTT. Its translation: CASSPWDSKYYSNQPQHF.

This clone appeared many times. The chain recombines TRBV7-8 with TRBJ1-2; 8 nucleotides line up with TRBD1. Trimming took 4 bases from V and 2 from J; bases not matched to a gene: 3. CDR3 length: 14 amino acids. The germline V gene encodes CDR1 SGHVS and CDR2 FQNEAQ. The CDR3 coding sequence is TGTGCCAGCAGCTCAAGGACAGGGAACTATGGCTACACCTTC. It translates to CASSSRTGNYGYTF. Drawing the rest from reference TRBV7-8 and TRBJ1-2, the complete variable domain is GAGVSQSPRYKVAKRGQDVALRCDPISGHVSLFWYQQALGQGPEFLTYFQNEAQLDKSGLPSDRFFAERPEGSVSTLKIQRTQQEDSAVYLCASSSRTGNYGYTFGSGTRLTVV.